A selection of T cell receptor beta chains follows, all from one sample in a study of PD-1 blockade in classical Hodgkin lymphoma. Repertoires were generated with immunoSEQ multiplex PCR, while TCRdb's copy carries only in-frame clones and drops some. The table includes about 12,000 clones, 91% detected once. The sequences come from peripheral blood mononuclear cells (PBMCs), collected at baseline. Source of these receptors: a human donor with classical Hodgkin lymphoma. The CDR3 runs from the conserved cysteine through the conserved F or W. Fields, in order: V gene, clone size, J gene, D gene, CDR3 protein, CDR3 DNA. A D gene is named only where the DNA matches it firmly. A clone size is listed for some rows: how often the clone was seen (once, few, many), or a class if it is expanded.

V gene: TRBV7-9
clone size: NA
J gene: TRBJ2-3
D gene: NA
CDR3 protein: CASSPPQLPKVGQYF
CDR3 DNA: TGTGCCAGCAGCCCCCCCCAACTTCCTAAAGTGGGGCAGTATTTT

V gene: TRBV28
clone size: NA
J gene: TRBJ2-7
D gene: TRBD1
CDR3 protein: CASSSLYPGTVSYEQYF
CDR3 DNA: TGTGCCAGCAGTTCCTTGTATCCCGGGACAGTATCCTACGAGCAGTACTTC

V gene: TRBV6-6
clone size: NA
J gene: TRBJ2-1
D gene: NA
CDR3 protein: CASSYSKVGGRNEQFF
CDR3 DNA: TGTGCCAGCAGTTACTCGAAAGTCGGGGGTCGCAATGAGCAGTTCTTC

V gene: TRBV30
clone size: NA
J gene: TRBJ1-1
D gene: NA
CDR3 protein: CAWSVSTFTEAFF
CDR3 DNA: TGTGCCTGGAGTGTGTCCACCTTCACTGAAGCTTTCTTT

V gene: TRBV6-4
clone size: NA
J gene: TRBJ2-3
D gene: TRBD1
CDR3 protein: CASSDGTGADTQYF
CDR3 DNA: TGTGCCAGCAGTGACGGGACAGGGGCAGATACGCAGTATTTT

V gene: TRBV5-1
clone size: NA
J gene: TRBJ2-3
D gene: NA
CDR3 protein: CASSFESDTQYF
CDR3 DNA: TGCGCCAGCAGTTTTGAATCAGATACGCAGTATTTT

V gene: TRBV5-1
clone size: NA
J gene: TRBJ2-2
D gene: NA
CDR3 protein: CASSKTGELFF
CDR3 DNA: TGCGCCAGCAGCAAGACCGGGGAGCTGTTTTTT

V gene: TRBV5-1
clone size: NA
J gene: TRBJ2-3
D gene: NA
CDR3 protein: CASSLVGFADTQYF
CDR3 DNA: TGCGCCAGCAGCTTGGTGGGATTCGCAGATACGCAGTATTTT

V gene: TRBV27
clone size: NA
J gene: TRBJ2-1
D gene: TRBD2
CDR3 protein: CASNSFRASGGLEQFF
CDR3 DNA: TGTGCCAGCAATTCTTTTCGGGCTAGCGGGGGGTTGGAGCAGTTCTTC

V gene: TRBV28
clone size: NA
J gene: TRBJ2-7
D gene: TRBD2
CDR3 protein: CASRDSGGATYEQYF
CDR3 DNA: TGTGCCAGCAGAGACAGCGGGGGGGCCACCTACGAGCAGTACTTC

V gene: TRBV5-1
clone size: NA
J gene: TRBJ1-2
D gene: NA
CDR3 protein: CASSLDGGAYGYTF
CDR3 DNA: TGCGCCAGCAGCCTTGACGGGGGGGCCTATGGCTACACCTTC

V gene: TRBV5-1
clone size: once
J gene: TRBJ2-1
D gene: TRBD2
CDR3 protein: CASGRGGNEQFF
CDR3 DNA: TGCGCCAGCGGGCGGGGGGGCAATGAGCAGTTCTTC

V gene: TRBV19
clone size: NA
J gene: TRBJ1-1
D gene: NA
CDR3 protein: CASSSSSRGGNTEAFF
CDR3 DNA: TGTGCCAGTAGTTCCTCGTCCAGGGGAGGTAACACTGAAGCTTTCTTT

V gene: TRBV28
clone size: NA
J gene: TRBJ2-7
D gene: NA
CDR3 protein: CASNWGARSYEQYF
CDR3 DNA: TGTGCCAGCAACTGGGGGGCTCGGTCCTACGAGCAGTACTTC

V gene: TRBV7-8
clone size: NA
J gene: TRBJ1-2
D gene: NA
CDR3 protein: CASSLVQGQSSGYTF
CDR3 DNA: TGTGCCAGCAGCTTAGTACAGGGTCAGAGCTCGGGCTACACCTTC

V gene: TRBV2
clone size: NA
J gene: TRBJ2-2
D gene: TRBD1
CDR3 protein: CASSERDREGTGELFF
CDR3 DNA: TGTGCCAGCAGTGAAAGAGACAGGGAAGGCACCGGGGAGCTGTTTTTT

V gene: TRBV28
clone size: NA
J gene: TRBJ2-1
D gene: TRBD2
CDR3 protein: CASSPIGLAGSYNEQFF
CDR3 DNA: TGTGCCAGCAGTCCAATCGGACTAGCGGGTTCCTACAATGAGCAGTTCTTC

V gene: TRBV5-1
clone size: few
J gene: TRBJ2-5
D gene: TRBD2
CDR3 protein: CASSLVLAGGETQYF
CDR3 DNA: TGCGCCAGCAGCTTGGTACTAGCGGGGGGAGAGACCCAGTACTTC

V gene: TRBV5-1
clone size: NA
J gene: TRBJ2-3
D gene: TRBD2
CDR3 protein: CASSFMRGDTDTQYF
CDR3 DNA: TGCGCCAGCAGCTTTATGCGGGGGGACACAGATACGCAGTATTTT

V gene: TRBV6-6
clone size: NA
J gene: TRBJ1-1
D gene: NA
CDR3 protein: CASSPDGNTEAFF
CDR3 DNA: TGTGCCAGCAGCCCTGACGGGAACACTGAAGCTTTCTTT

V gene: TRBV11-2
clone size: few
J gene: TRBJ2-1
D gene: NA
CDR3 protein: CASRLGLGGRHNEQFF
CDR3 DNA: TGTGCCAGCAGGCTTGGGTTGGGTGGCAGGCACAATGAGCAGTTCTTC

V gene: TRBV11-2
clone size: NA
J gene: TRBJ1-1
D gene: NA
CDR3 protein: CASSLGEGRSQKAFF
CDR3 DNA: TGTGCCAGCAGCTTAGGGGAAGGGAGGTCACAGAAAGCTTTCTTT

V gene: TRBV6-5
clone size: few
J gene: TRBJ2-7
D gene: TRBD1
CDR3 protein: CASSYSSGGSYEQYF
CDR3 DNA: TGTGCCAGCAGTTACTCCTCAGGGGGATCCTACGAGCAGTACTTC

V gene: TRBV9
clone size: NA
J gene: TRBJ2-2
D gene: NA
CDR3 protein: CASSVGGADTGELFF
CDR3 DNA: TGTGCCAGCAGCGTAGGGGGGGCCGACACCGGGGAGCTGTTTTTT

V gene: TRBV5-4
clone size: NA
J gene: TRBJ2-1
D gene: TRBD2
CDR3 protein: CASSLKRRGGAYNEQFF
CDR3 DNA: TGTGCCAGCAGCTTGAAGCGGCGGGGGGGGGCATACAATGAGCAGTTCTTC

V gene: TRBV5-1
clone size: NA
J gene: TRBJ2-5
D gene: TRBD1
CDR3 protein: CASRGTAQETQYF
CDR3 DNA: TGCGCCAGCAGAGGGACAGCTCAAGAGACCCAGTACTTC

V gene: TRBV6-1
clone size: NA
J gene: TRBJ2-1
D gene: TRBD2
CDR3 protein: CLTGGLSYNEQFF
CDR3 DNA: TGTTTAACGGGGGGTCTCTCCTACAATGAGCAGTTCTTC

V gene: TRBV10-2
clone size: NA
J gene: TRBJ2-4
D gene: NA
CDR3 protein: CASSDLNIQYF
CDR3 DNA: TGCGCCAGCAGTGACCTTAACATTCAGTACTTC

V gene: TRBV25-1
clone size: NA
J gene: TRBJ1-4
D gene: TRBD1
CDR3 protein: CASSEGQRKLFF
CDR3 DNA: TGTGCCAGCAGTGAGGGACAGCGAAAACTGTTTTTT

V gene: TRBV19
clone size: NA
J gene: TRBJ1-4
D gene: NA
CDR3 protein: CASSMLRAEKLFF
CDR3 DNA: TGTGCCAGTAGTATGTTGCGAGCAGAAAAACTGTTTTTT

V gene: TRBV11-1
clone size: NA
J gene: TRBJ1-3
D gene: NA
CDR3 protein: CASSSHNGNTIYF
CDR3 DNA: TGTGCCAGCAGCTCGCACAATGGAAACACCATATATTTT

V gene: TRBV5-1
clone size: NA
J gene: TRBJ2-3
D gene: TRBD2
CDR3 protein: CASGPPGGPTDTQYF
CDR3 DNA: TGCGCCAGCGGCCCCCCGGGGGGGCCCACAGATACGCAGTATTTT

V gene: TRBV27
clone size: NA
J gene: TRBJ1-2
D gene: NA
CDR3 protein: CASSPMGGYDYGYTF
CDR3 DNA: TGTGCCAGCAGTCCTATGGGGGGCTATGACTATGGCTACACCTTC

V gene: TRBV11-2
clone size: NA
J gene: TRBJ2-3
D gene: NA
CDR3 protein: CASSPLGGAADTQYF
CDR3 DNA: TGTGCCAGCAGCCCCCTGGGGGGGGCGGCAGATACGCAGTATTTT

V gene: TRBV6-5
clone size: NA
J gene: TRBJ2-7
D gene: NA
CDR3 protein: CASSYSTPPYEQYF
CDR3 DNA: TGTGCCAGCAGTTACTCGACTCCACCCTACGAGCAGTACTTC

V gene: TRBV5-8
clone size: few
J gene: TRBJ2-5
D gene: NA
CDR3 protein: CASSPRVGVRETQYF
CDR3 DNA: TGTGCCAGCAGCCCGCGTGTCGGGGTACGGGAGACCCAGTACTTC

V gene: TRBV6-1
clone size: NA
J gene: TRBJ1-5
D gene: NA
CDR3 protein: CASSASGRGNQPQHF
CDR3 DNA: TGTGCCAGCAGTGCGTCAGGGAGGGGCAATCAGCCCCAGCATTTT

V gene: TRBV9
clone size: NA
J gene: TRBJ2-7
D gene: TRBD2
CDR3 protein: CASSGVAGAYEQYF
CDR3 DNA: TGTGCCAGCAGCGGGGTAGCGGGGGCGTACGAGCAGTACTTC

V gene: TRBV30
clone size: NA
J gene: TRBJ2-1
D gene: NA
CDR3 protein: CAWSMTYHEQFF
CDR3 DNA: TGTGCCTGGAGTATGACTTACCATGAGCAGTTCTTC

V gene: TRBV4-1
clone size: NA
J gene: TRBJ1-1
D gene: NA
CDR3 protein: CASSHREITEAFF
CDR3 DNA: TGCGCCAGCAGCCACAGGGAGATCACTGAAGCTTTCTTT

V gene: TRBV6-6
clone size: NA
J gene: TRBJ1-2
D gene: TRBD1
CDR3 protein: CASSYHLADRDHGYTF
CDR3 DNA: TGTGCCAGCAGTTACCATTTGGCGGACAGGGACCATGGCTACACCTTC

V gene: TRBV5-1
clone size: NA
J gene: TRBJ2-7
D gene: TRBD1
CDR3 protein: CASSLFLGTGVYEQYF
CDR3 DNA: TGCGCCAGCAGCTTGTTCTTGGGGACAGGGGTCTACGAGCAGTACTTC

V gene: TRBV28
clone size: NA
J gene: TRBJ1-5
D gene: TRBD1
CDR3 protein: CASKEGQGGQPQHF
CDR3 DNA: TGTGCCAGCAAGGAGGGACAGGGAGGTCAGCCCCAGCATTTT

V gene: TRBV5-1
clone size: once
J gene: TRBJ1-4
D gene: TRBD1
CDR3 protein: CASRPTGGTNEKLFF
CDR3 DNA: TGCGCCAGCAGGCCGACAGGGGGAACTAATGAAAAACTGTTTTTT

V gene: TRBV6-4
clone size: NA
J gene: TRBJ2-1
D gene: NA
CDR3 protein: CASSDAGSTMGEQFF
CDR3 DNA: TGTGCCAGCAGTGACGCAGGGTCGACAATGGGTGAGCAGTTCTTC

V gene: TRBV7-9
clone size: NA
J gene: TRBJ1-6
D gene: TRBD1
CDR3 protein: CASSLTGNSPLHF
CDR3 DNA: TGTGCCAGCAGCTTGACAGGGAATTCACCCCTCCACTTT

V gene: TRBV9
clone size: NA
J gene: TRBJ1-2
D gene: TRBD1
CDR3 protein: CASSVNPGGQGDNGYTF
CDR3 DNA: TGTGCCAGCAGCGTAAACCCCGGGGGACAGGGGGATAATGGCTACACCTTC

V gene: TRBV29-1
clone size: NA
J gene: TRBJ2-1
D gene: TRBD2
CDR3 protein: CSVEEGTSGGADEQFF
CDR3 DNA: TGCAGCGTTGAAGAGGGGACTAGCGGGGGGGCAGATGAGCAGTTCTTC

V gene: TRBV28
clone size: NA
J gene: TRBJ1-1
D gene: TRBD1
CDR3 protein: CASRPQGALMNTEAFF
CDR3 DNA: TGTGCCAGCAGACCTCAGGGGGCGCTTATGAACACTGAAGCTTTCTTT

V gene: TRBV5-1
clone size: NA
J gene: TRBJ2-1
D gene: TRBD2
CDR3 protein: CASSLVGGAEDEQFF
CDR3 DNA: TGCGCCAGCAGCTTGGTCGGGGGGGCCGAAGATGAGCAGTTCTTC

V gene: TRBV9
clone size: NA
J gene: TRBJ2-2
D gene: TRBD2
CDR3 protein: CASRGTSGGQTGELFF
CDR3 DNA: TGTGCCAGCAGGGGAACTAGCGGGGGCCAAACCGGGGAGCTGTTTTTT